The 28 T cell receptor beta chains presented below share a single source sample, sequenced in a study of shared clonotypes between healthy human individuals. Assay: immunoSEQ multiplex PCR; the TCRdb copy retains only in-frame clones and omits some. The repertoire holds about 1 million clones, with around 76% as singletons. The specimen sequenced was memory CD4+ T cells sorted from blood. The subset is: CD45RA-negative fraction. All receptors derive from a man in his late teens or twenties in good health.

The chain recombines TRBV2 with TRBJ1-1, with D perhaps TRBD1 (5 bases). Germline CDR1 and CDR2: SNHLY and FYNNEI. This CDR3 region has 14 residues. V lost 6 bases to trimming and J lost 1 base, with 12 bases between them. CDR3 loop: CASRPQGGNTEAFF. Written as DNA, the CDR3 is TGTGCCAGCAGACCCCAGGGTGGGAACACTGAAGCTTTCTTT.

This clone was counted only a few times. At the DNA level, this CDR3 is encoded by other sequences in the same sample as well. J is TRBJ1-3 and V is TRBV5-1; possible D gene TRBD1, 5 bases. Germline values: CDR1 SGHRS, CDR2 YFSETQ. This CDR3 is built from 15 residues. Trimming cost V 0 bases and J 0 bases, with 7 bases left between them. This chain's CDR3 is CASSLEGSSGNTIYF. The CDR3 DNA reads as TGCGCCAGCAGCTTGGAGGGGAGCTCTGGAAACACCATATATTTT.

This chain links TRBV28 with TRBJ2-5; D not resolved. CDR1 is MDHEN and CDR2 is SYDVKM in the germline V gene. The V gene lost 7 bases and the J gene lost 2 bases, with 17 bases spanning the gap. The CDR3 loop spans 15 amino acids. The CDR3 reads CASTPTFGRQETQYF. DNA of the CDR3: TGTGCCAGCACCCCAACCTTCGGACGGCAAGAGACCCAGTACTTC.

The chain combines TRBV19 with TRBJ2-1; 11 bases fit TRBD1. The CDR3 is 12 amino acids. V was clipped by 7 bases and J by 10 bases; unmatched bases: 3. The germline CDR1 and CDR2 sequences are LNHDA and SQIVND (reference sequence). CDR3: CASTRDRGEQFF. CDR3 coding DNA: TGTGCCAGTACCCGGGACAGGGGGGAGCAGTTCTTC. The variable domain in full, with the rest retrieved from reference TRBV19 and TRBJ2-1, is DGGITQSPKYLFRKEGQNVTLSCEQNLNHDAMYWYRQDPGQGLRLIYYSQIVNDFQKGDIAEGYSVSREKKESFPLTVTSAQKNPTAFYLCASTRDRGEQFFGPGTRLTVL.

This chain connects TRBV6-5 to TRBJ1-5; D gene uncertain. Per the germline V gene, CDR1 is MNHEY and CDR2 is SVGAGI. With 5 bases removed from V and 2 bases from J, the gap between germline ends came to 7 bases. The CDR3 covers 13 residues. In nucleotides, the CDR3 is TGTGCCAGCAGTCAGAGTGGCAATCAGCCCCAGCATTTT. Amino acids: CASSQSGNQPQHF.

In its sample, this clone was seen a few times. In DNA form, the CDR3 reads TGCGCCAGCAGCTTGGCCCAGGGGGCTAGTAAAAACATTCAGTACTTC. It encodes CASSLAQGASKNIQYF. V usage is TRBV5-1 and J usage is TRBJ2-4; 8 positions match TRBD1. The CDR3 contains 16 residues. With V trimmed by 0 bases and J by 4 bases, 6 bases remained unmatched. The V gene's germline CDR1 is SGHRS and CDR2 YFSETQ.

Turning to this clone: In the same sample, other DNA sequences code for this CDR3. V gene TRBV5-1 combines with J gene TRBJ2-2; 11 bases line up with TRBD1. This CDR3 spans 16 amino acids. Germline V gives CDR1 SGHRS, CDR2 YFSETQ. V lost 0 bases to trimming and J lost 4 bases; unmatched junction nucleotides: 2. This CDR3 is CASSLAGTGGTGELFF. The CDR3 region has the DNA TGCGCCAGCAGCTTGGCTGGGACAGGGGGCACCGGGGAGCTGTTTTTT. The full variable domain, completed using reference TRBV5-1 and TRBJ2-2, is KAGVTQTPRYLIKTRGQQVTLSCSPISGHRSVSWYQQTPGQGLQFLFEYFSETQRNKGNFPGRFSGRQFSNSRSEMNVSTLELGDSALYLCASSLAGTGGTGELFFGEGSRLTVL.

The CDR3 loop is CASSISWGATEAFF. The DNA of the CDR3 is TGTGCCAGTAGTATTAGTTGGGGAGCCACTGAAGCTTTCTTT. The chain couples TRBV19 to TRBJ1-1; D remains unclear. Germline CDR1 reads LNHDA; CDR2 reads SQIVND (reference sequence). V lost 3 bases and J 4 bases, leaving 12 bases between the germline ends. The CDR3 extends over 14 amino acids.

This clone came up once. This chain connects TRBV7-9 to TRBJ1-1, with D unresolved. Germline V gene data show CDR1 as SEHNR and CDR2 as FQNEAQ (reference sequence). The CDR3 length is 16 residues. Trimming removed 5 bases at V and 1 base at J, with 17 bases between. The CDR3 loop reads CASSLGIPGTNTEAFF. CDR3 nucleotides: TGTGCCAGCAGCCTTGGAATTCCAGGAACGAACACTGAAGCTTTCTTT.

In DNA form, the CDR3 reads TGTGCCTGGAAACCGCGGATTATCAGGAACACTGAAGCTTTCTTT. Translation gives CAWKPRIIRNTEAFF. This rearrangement joins TRBV30 to TRBJ1-1; D is unclear. The CDR3 is 15 amino acids. V shed 4 bases and J shed 1 base, with 16 bases lying between them. CDR1 is GTSNPN and CDR2 is SVGIG in the germline V gene (reference sequence).

Note on this clone: The sample has other DNA sequences that encode this CDR3 too. The DNA for the CDR3 is TGTGCCAGCAGTTTAGGAGGAGCCAAAAACATTCAGTACTTC. Its protein product is CASSLGGAKNIQYF. The chain employs TRBV28 and TRBJ2-4, with a possible D match to TRBD2 (5 bases). The germline CDR1 and CDR2 sequences are MDHEN and SYDVKM. This CDR3 contains 14 residues. Trimming left V 2 bases short and J 0 bases short, with 5 bases between. The variable domain in full, completed from reference TRBV28 and TRBJ2-4, reads DVKVTQSSRYLVKRTGEKVFLECVQDMDHENMFWYRQDPGLGLRLIYFSYDVKMKEKGDIPEGYSVSREKKERFSLILESASTNQTSMYLCASSLGGAKNIQYFGAGTRLSVL.

To note about this clone: Other nucleotide sequences from this sample produce the same CDR3. The V and J genes are TRBV7-3 and TRBJ2-1, with D perhaps being TRBD1 or TRBD2 (5 bases each). Germline V gives CDR1 SGHTA, CDR2 FQGTGA. V was shortened by 2 bases and J by 3 bases, with 11 bases between the two germline ends. The CDR3 runs 15 residues. The CDR3 DNA sequence: TGTGCCAGCAGCTTAGGACGGGGCAGCTACAATGAGCAGTTCTTC. This translates into CASSLGRGSYNEQFF.

The chain combines TRBV10-1 with TRBJ2-7; D gene unclear. Germline CDR1 and CDR2: WNHNN and SYGVQD (reference sequence). V was trimmed by 10 bases and J by 5 bases, leaving 9 bases between them. The CDR3 totals 10 residues. The CDR3 bases are TGCGCCACCAACGCCCACGAGCAGTACTTC. Its translation: CATNAHEQYF.

The chain uses TRBV10-3 and TRBJ2-1; 8 bases fit TRBD2. This CDR3 has 13 residues. Trimming at V came to 7 bases and at J to 9 bases, leaving 8 bases not matched to a gene. Germline lookup yields CDR1 ENHRY and CDR2 SYGVKD. The CDR3 spells CAITGGPSGEQFF. In DNA form, the CDR3 reads TGTGCCATCACGGGGGGGCCCTCTGGTGAGCAGTTCTTC.

This rearrangement joins TRBV29-1 to TRBJ2-1; 7 bases fit TRBD1. The CDR3 loop spans 13 amino acids. The V gene end was trimmed by 6 bases and the J gene end by 4 bases; junction bases not matched to a gene: 6. CDR1 and CDR2 (germline): SQVTM, ANQGSEA. Here the CDR3 reads CSVGTELYNEQFF. The CDR3 coding sequence is TGCAGCGTGGGGACAGAGCTGTACAATGAGCAGTTCTTC.

This clone has more than one count but fewer than ten. The chain combines TRBV21-1 with TRBJ1-1. TRBV21-1 has pseudogene status. The CDR3 runs 16 residues. CDR3 sequence (DNA): TGTGCCAGCAGCAAACAGAGGCCCAACATGAACACTGAAGCTTTCTTT. Translated: CASSKQRPNMNTEAFF.

The chain employs TRBV2 and TRBJ2-7; D not certain. The CDR3 length is 10 residues. Trimming shortened V by 8 bases and J by 3 bases, and 5 bases separated the two germline ends. Germline V gives CDR1 SNHLY, CDR2 FYNNEI. This CDR3 is CASASYEQYF. CDR3 DNA sequence: TGTGCCAGCGCCAGCTACGAGCAGTACTTC. Filled out from reference TRBV2 and TRBJ2-7, the complete variable domain reads EPEVTQTPSHQVTQMGQEVILRCVPISNHLYFYWYRQILGQKVEFLVSFYNNEISEKSEIFDDQFSVERPDGSNFTLKIRSTKLEDSAMYFCASASYEQYFGPGTRLTVT.

The J gene is TRBJ1-1, the V gene TRBV2; D unclear. V was trimmed by 2 bases and J by 4 bases, leaving 8 bases between them. This CDR3 is built from 13 residues. The germline V gene has CDR1 SNHLY and CDR2 FYNNEI. The CDR3 spells CASSEMEGTEAFF. For the CDR3, the DNA is TGTGCCAGCAGTGAAATGGAGGGCACTGAAGCTTTCTTT. The variable domain in full, completed from reference TRBV2 and TRBJ1-1, reads EPEVTQTPSHQVTQMGQEVILRCVPISNHLYFYWYRQILGQKVEFLVSFYNNEISEKSEIFDDQFSVERPDGSNFTLKIRSTKLEDSAMYFCASSEMEGTEAFFGQGTRLTVV.

As for this clone: Other nucleotide sequences from this sample produce the same CDR3. The chain employs TRBV15 and TRBJ1-1; D is unclear. The CDR3 is 12 residues long. CDR1 is LNHNV, CDR2 YYDKDF, per germline (reference sequence). V was clipped by 1 base and J by 2 bases, with 2 bases between them. This CDR3 is CATSRANTEAFF. CDR3 DNA sequence: TGTGCCACCAGCAGAGCCAACACTGAAGCTTTCTTT.

This clone was detected ten times or more. This chain joins TRBV10-1 and TRBJ2-5; 9 nucleotides match TRBD1. This CDR3 has 15 amino acids. The junction had 8 bases not matched to a gene; V was cut back by 5 bases and J by 4 bases. Germline V CDR1 and CDR2: WNHNN, SYGVQD (reference sequence). In DNA form, the CDR3 reads TGCGCCAGCAGTTCACAGGGGGCTTGGGGAGAGACCCAGTACTTC. This gives the protein CASSSQGAWGETQYF.

This clone has just one count. The chain uses TRBV5-5 and TRBJ2-4, with 8 bases lining up with TRBD1. CDR1 is SGHKS, CDR2 YYEKEE, per germline (reference sequence). The CDR3 has 16 residues. V shed 0 bases and J 6 bases; nucleotides not matched to a gene: 8. CDR3 nucleotides: TGTGCCAGCAGCTTGGAAACGGACAGGGTTCGAAACATTCAGTACTTC. It translates to CASSLETDRVRNIQYF.

The chain couples TRBV28 to TRBJ1-5, with 8 nucleotides matching TRBD1. Losses at the gene ends were 7 bases for V and 2 bases for J; bases not matched to a gene: 10. Germline V gene data show CDR1 as MDHEN and CDR2 as SYDVKM. The CDR3 has 16 amino acids. In nucleotides, the CDR3 is TGTGCCAGCACTAACGAAGACAGGGGTGGCAATCAGCCCCAGCATTTT. It yields the protein CASTNEDRGGNQPQHF.

A remark on this clone: A much larger clone is a single base away; this may be a read error. The sample carries other DNA sequences with the same CDR3. This chain links TRBV9 with TRBJ2-1; TRBD1 might be the D (5 bases). The germline CDR1 and CDR2 sequences are SGDLS and YYNGEE. The CDR3 extends over 16 amino acids. V gave up 0 bases and J gave up 0 bases, with 10 bases separating them. The CDR3 DNA sequence: TGTGCCAGCAGCGTAGAAGGTCAGGGCTCCTACAATGAGCAGTTCTTC. Residues: CASSVEGQGSYNEQFF.

The rearrangement uses TRBV7-2 and TRBJ2-3; D tentatively reads TRBD1 or TRBD2 (6 bases each). V lost 5 bases, J lost 11 bases, and 23 bases lay in between. The germline gives CDR1 SGHTA, CDR2 FQGNSA. CDR3 length: 15 amino acids. The CDR3 spells CASSPDQTGARLQYF. The CDR3 DNA is TGTGCCAGCAGCCCCGATCAGACGGGGGCGCGGTTGCAGTATTTT.

The chain has TRBV7-9 and TRBJ1-4; D may be TRBD1 (5 bases). CDR1 and CDR2 from the germline V gene are SEHNR and FQNEAQ (reference sequence). Trimming pared 3 bases from V and 7 bases from J, leaving 9 bases between. This CDR3 contains 13 residues. In DNA, the CDR3 is TGTGCCAGCAGCTTCAGGGAAATTGAAAAACTGTTTTTT. Translated: CASSFREIEKLFF.

In its sample, this clone was seen once. This sequence joins TRBV2 and TRBJ1-1; D not resolved. This CDR3 spans 15 amino acids. With 7 bases removed from V and 0 bases from J, the gap between germline ends came to 15 bases. Germline values: CDR1 SNHLY, CDR2 FYNNEI. DNA for the CDR3: TGTGCCAGCAAAGGTTCTTCGGCGGTGAACACTGAAGCTTTCTTT. Translating it yields CASKGSSAVNTEAFF.

This sequence joins TRBV11-3 and TRBJ2-2, with a tentative D call TRBD2 (6 bases). The CDR3 has 12 residues. Per the germline V gene, CDR1 is SGHNT and CDR2 is YENEEA. Trimming removed 3 bases at V and 10 bases at J, with 9 bases between. CDR3 bases: TGTGCCAGCAGCTTTTGGGGGGAGGAGCTGTTTTTT. This gives the protein CASSFWGEELFF.

The chain combines TRBV7-9 with TRBJ2-2; the D gene could be TRBD1 or TRBD2 (5 bases each). Germline V gene sequence: CDR1 SEHNR, CDR2 FQNEAQ (reference sequence). The CDR3 has 15 amino acids. The ends were cut back, 2 bases at V and 5 bases at J, with 12 bases in the middle. DNA for the CDR3: TGTGCCAGCAGCTTACTGGGACCGTCGACCGGGGAGCTGTTTTTT. It translates to CASSLLGPSTGELFF.